The sequence of this T cell receptor (beta chain) was determined in a study of blood T cell dynamics during melanoma immunotherapy. Produced via immunoSEQ multiplex PCR; TCRdb's table is partial and in-frame only. The sample carries roughly 29,000 clones, approximately 88% recorded once. V was pared by 5 bases and J by 5 bases, with 16 bases of the junction left unmatched. Germline V gene lookup returns CDR1 LNHDA and CDR2 SQIVND (reference sequence). This CDR3 is built from 17 residues. Time point specified: week 3, after first cycle of checkpoint inhibitor. The origin of this receptor is a human donor with melanoma. The material was blood, obtained from a patient treated with checkpoint blockade. This chain links TRBV19 with TRBJ2-5, with 8 nucleotides matching TRBD1. The CDR3 spells CASSPTRGDRGWETQYF. The CDR3 DNA is TGTGCCAGTAGTCCAACACGGGGCGACAGGGGATGGGAGACCCAGTACTTC.